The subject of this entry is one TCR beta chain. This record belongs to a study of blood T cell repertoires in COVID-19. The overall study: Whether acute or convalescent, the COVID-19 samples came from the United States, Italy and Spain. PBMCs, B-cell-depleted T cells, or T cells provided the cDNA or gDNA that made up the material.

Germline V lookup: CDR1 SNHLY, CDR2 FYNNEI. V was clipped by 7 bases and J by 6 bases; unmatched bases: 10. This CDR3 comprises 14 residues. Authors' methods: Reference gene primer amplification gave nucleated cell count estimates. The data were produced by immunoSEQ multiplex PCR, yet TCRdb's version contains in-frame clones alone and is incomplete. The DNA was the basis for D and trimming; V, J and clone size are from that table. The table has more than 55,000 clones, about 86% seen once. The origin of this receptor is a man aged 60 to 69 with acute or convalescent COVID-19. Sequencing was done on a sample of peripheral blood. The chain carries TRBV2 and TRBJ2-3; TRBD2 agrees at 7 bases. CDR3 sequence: CASTSSGVSDTQYF. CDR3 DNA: TGTGCCAGCACGTCTAGCGGCGTGTCCGATACGCAGTATTTT.